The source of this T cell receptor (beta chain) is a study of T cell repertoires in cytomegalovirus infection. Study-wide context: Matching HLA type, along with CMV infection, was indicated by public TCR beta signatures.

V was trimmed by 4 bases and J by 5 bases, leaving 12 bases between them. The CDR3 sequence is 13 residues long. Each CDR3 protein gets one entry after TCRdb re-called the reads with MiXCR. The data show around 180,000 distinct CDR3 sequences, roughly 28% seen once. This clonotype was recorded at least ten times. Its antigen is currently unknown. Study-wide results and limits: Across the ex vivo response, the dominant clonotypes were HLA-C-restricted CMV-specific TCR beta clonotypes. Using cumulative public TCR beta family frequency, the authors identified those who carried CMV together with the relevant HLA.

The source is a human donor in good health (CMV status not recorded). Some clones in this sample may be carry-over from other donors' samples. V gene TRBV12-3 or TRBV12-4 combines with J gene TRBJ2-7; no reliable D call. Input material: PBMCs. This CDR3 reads CASSSLAVNEQYF. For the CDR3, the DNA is TGTGCCAGCAGTTCCCTCGCGGTCAACGAGCAGTACTTC.